Included here is one TCR beta chain sequence, with context. The antigen remains undetermined. This CDR3 region has 16 residues. In germline, CDR1 is SGHRS, CDR2 YFSETQ. V lost 4 bases and J lost 3; bases outside the gene matches: 12. The sample originates from a study of cytomegalovirus exposure and HLA in healthy donors. The PCR employed 60 Vbeta primers together with 13 Jbeta primers. Clones were read by immunoSEQ multiplex PCR, and TCRdb kept only the in-frame ones, dropping some. The data contain tens of thousands of clones, roughly 80% of them singletons. General observations from the study: V- and J-gene trimming in TCR beta was tied to a missense DCLRE1C variant by an analysis performed later.

The chain joins TRBV5-1 to TRBJ2-5, with TRBD1 identical over 7 bases. Source material: PBMCs. This TCR was recovered from a girl aged 2 to 10 in good health and CMV-seropositive. DNA for the CDR3: TGCGCCAGCAGCCTATACCCGGGACAGAAAGAAGAGACCCAGTACTTC. As protein: CASSLYPGQKEETQYF.